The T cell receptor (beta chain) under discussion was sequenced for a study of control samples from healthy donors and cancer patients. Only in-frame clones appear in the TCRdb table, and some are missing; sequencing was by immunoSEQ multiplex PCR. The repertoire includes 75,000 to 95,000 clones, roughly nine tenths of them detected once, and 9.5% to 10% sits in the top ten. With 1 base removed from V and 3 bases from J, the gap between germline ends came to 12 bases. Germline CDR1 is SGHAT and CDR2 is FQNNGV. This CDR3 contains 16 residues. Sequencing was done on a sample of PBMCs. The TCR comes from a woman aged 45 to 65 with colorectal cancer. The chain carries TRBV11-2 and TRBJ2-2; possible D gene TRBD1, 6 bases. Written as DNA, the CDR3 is TGTGCCAGCAGCTTAGTCTGGAAGGGGGACACCGGGGAGCTGTTTTTT. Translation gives CASSLVWKGDTGELFF.